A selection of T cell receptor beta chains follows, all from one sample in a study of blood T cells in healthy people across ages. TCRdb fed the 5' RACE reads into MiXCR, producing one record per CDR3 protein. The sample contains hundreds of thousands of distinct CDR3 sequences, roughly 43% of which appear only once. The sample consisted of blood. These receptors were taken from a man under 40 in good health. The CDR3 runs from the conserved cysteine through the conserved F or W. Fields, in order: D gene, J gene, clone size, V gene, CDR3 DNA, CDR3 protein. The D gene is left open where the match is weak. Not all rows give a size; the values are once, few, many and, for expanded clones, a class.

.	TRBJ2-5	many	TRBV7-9	TGTGCCAGCAGCTTAGGGATGGGGGACCAAGAGACCCAGTACTTC	CASSLGMGDQETQYF
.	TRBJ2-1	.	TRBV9	TGTGCCAGCGGACTTCAAGAGACCCAGTTCTTC	CASGLQETQFF
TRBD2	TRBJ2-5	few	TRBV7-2	TGTGCCAGCAGCCCGGGACTAGCGGTTCTCATCCAAGAGACCCAGTACTTC	CASSPGLAVLIQETQYF
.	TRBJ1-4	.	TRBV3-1	TGTGCCAGCAGCCAAACGAGGGACAATGAAAAACTGTTTTTT	CASSQTRDNEKLFF
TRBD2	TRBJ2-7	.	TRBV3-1	TGTGCCAGCAGCCAAGTTCAAGCCTCACCGAGCGGGGCCTACGAGCAGTACTTC	CASSQVQASPSGAYEQYF
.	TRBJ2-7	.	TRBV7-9	TGTGCCAGCAGCTCCCCGGCAGGGTCCGAGCAGTACTTC	CASSSPAGSEQYF
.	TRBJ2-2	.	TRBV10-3	TGTGCCATCAGTCGGGAGACGAAGGGAGGAACCGGGGAGCTGTTTTTT	CAISRETKGGTGELFF
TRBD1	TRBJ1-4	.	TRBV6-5	TGTGCCAGCAGTTACTCCGGGACAGGGAATGAAAAACTGTTTTTT	CASSYSGTGNEKLFF
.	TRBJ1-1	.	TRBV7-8	TGTGCCAGCAGCTCTTCAGGGGACCCTGAAGCTTTCTTT	CASSSSGDPEAFF
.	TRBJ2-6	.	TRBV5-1	TGCGCCAGCAGCGACCAAGCTCCTGGGGCCAACGTCCTGACTTTC	CASSDQAPGANVLTF
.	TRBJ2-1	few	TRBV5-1	TGCGCCAGCCACGACGCGACCGGGTTCGAGCAGTTCTTC	CASHDATGFEQFF
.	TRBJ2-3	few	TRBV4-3	TGCGCCAGCAACCAAGATTTGGGCACAGATACGCAGTATTTT	CASNQDLGTDTQYF
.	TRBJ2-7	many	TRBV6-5	TGTGCCAGCAGTTCTCTCGGGTCGTACGAGCAGTACTTC	CASSSLGSYEQYF
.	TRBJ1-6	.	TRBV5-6	TGTGCCAGCAGCTTGGGTCCGGACAGTTACGCACCCCTCCACTTT	CASSLGPDSYAPLHF
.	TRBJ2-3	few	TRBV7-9	TGTGCCAGCAGCCTTTACGGGGGCGATGTAGATACGCAGTATTTT	CASSLYGGDVDTQYF
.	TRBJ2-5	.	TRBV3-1	TGTGCCAGCAGCCAAGAAGGGCCTAGCAGACAAGAGACCCAGTACTTC	CASSQEGPSRQETQYF
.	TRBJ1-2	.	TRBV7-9	TGTGCCAGCAGCTTAGACCCCATAACTGGCTACACCTTC	CASSLDPITGYTF
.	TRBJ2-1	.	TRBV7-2	TGTGCCAGCAGTGCATTTCGAAATGAGCAGTTCTTC	CASSAFRNEQFF
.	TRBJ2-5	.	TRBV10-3	TGTGCCATCAGTTCCGGGGAAGAGACCCAGTACTTC	CAISSGEETQYF
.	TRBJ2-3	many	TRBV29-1	TGCAGCGTTGAGAAGGGGAGCACAGATACGCAGTATTTT	CSVEKGSTDTQYF
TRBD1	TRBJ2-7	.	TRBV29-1	TGCAGCGTTGAAGGACAGGGGGCGTCCGAGCAGTACTTC	CSVEGQGASEQYF
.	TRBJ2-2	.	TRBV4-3	TGCGCCAGCAGCCAAGGAACCGGGGCCACCGGGGAGCTGTTTTTT	CASSQGTGATGELFF
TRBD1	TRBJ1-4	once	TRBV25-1	TGTGCCAGCGGGACACAGGGGCCCTTTTGGGAAAAACTGTTTTTT	CASGTQGPFWEKLFF
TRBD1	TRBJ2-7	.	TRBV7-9	TGTGCCAGCAGAGGGACAGACGCCTACGAGCAGTACTTC	CASRGTDAYEQYF
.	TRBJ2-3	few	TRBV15	TGTGCCACCAGCAGAGCGAGTCGGAGCACAGATACGCAGTATTTT	CATSRASRSTDTQYF
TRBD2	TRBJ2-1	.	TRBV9	TGTGCCAGCAGAAAGGGGCTAGCGGGGGGTTACAATGAGCAGTTCTTC	CASRKGLAGGYNEQFF
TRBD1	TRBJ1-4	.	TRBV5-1	TGCGCCAGCAGCTGGGGCAGGGGGCGACCAGCAACTAATGAAAAACTGTTTTTT	CASSWGRGRPATNEKLFF
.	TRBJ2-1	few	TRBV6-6	TGTGCCAGCAGTTACTCCCACGGGGGTAGCTCCTACAATGAGCAGTTCTTC	CASSYSHGGSSYNEQFF
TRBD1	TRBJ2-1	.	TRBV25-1	TGTGCCAGCAGAGGGACAGGGGGCAAAGGGCAGTTCTTC	CASRGTGGKGQFF
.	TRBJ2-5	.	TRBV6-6	TGTGCCACCCTTAGCGGTTACGAGACCCAGTACTTC	CATLSGYETQYF
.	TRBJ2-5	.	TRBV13	TGTGCCAGCAGCTTAGTGGGTCCCGAAGAGACCCAGTACTTC	CASSLVGPEETQYF